These 14 T cell receptor beta chains were sequenced from one sample in a study of radiation and T cells in renal cell carcinoma. Time point defined: blood 4 weeks post-SBRT, at nephrectomy. Stated treatment: 15 Gy SBRT to primary tumor, nephrectomy 4 weeks later. This table comes from immunoSEQ multiplex PCR, and its TCRdb copy is limited to in-frame clones, with some not included. This sample carries roughly 90,000 clones, around 81% of them seen once, and the ten largest clones take approximately 9.6%. Material: blood, obtained from a patient whose treatment included radiotherapy and nephrectomy. Every receptor here comes from a man in his forties or fifties with renal cell carcinoma.

This chain connects TRBV4-1 to TRBJ2-1; 7 bases align to TRBD1. The germline gives CDR1 MGHRA, CDR2 YSYEKL. V lost 0 bases and J lost 0; bases outside the gene matches: 8. The CDR3 covers 18 residues. CDR3 protein: CASSQDGRDSYSYNEQFF. The CDR3 coding sequence is TGCGCCAGCAGCCAAGACGGCAGGGACAGCTACTCCTACAATGAGCAGTTCTTC.

The rearrangement joins TRBV6-4 to TRBJ2-2, with unresolved D. The CDR3 loop spans 14 amino acids. Germline V lookup: CDR1 MRHNA, CDR2 SNTAGT. Trimming stripped 4 bases from V and 5 bases from J, with 11 bases between. CDR3 nucleotides: TGTGCCAGCAGTGTGATCGCGGAGACCGGGGAGCTGTTTTTT. Protein product: CASSVIAETGELFF.

This clone appeared once. The V call is TRBV27, the J call TRBJ1-2, with TRBD1 identical over 12 bases. Per the germline V gene, CDR1 is MNHEY and CDR2 is SMNVEV (reference sequence). The CDR3 runs to 15 residues. V gave up 4 bases and J gave up 6 bases; unmatched junction bases: 6. CDR3: CASSSPGQGADGYTF. CDR3 nucleotide sequence: TGTGCCAGCAGTTCCCCGGGACAGGGGGCGGATGGCTACACCTTC.

The chain couples TRBV19 to TRBJ2-5, with D maybe TRBD1 (6 bases). Trimming removed 8 bases at V and 0 bases at J, with 7 bases between. The V gene's germline CDR1 is LNHDA and CDR2 SQIVND (reference sequence). The CDR3 totals 12 residues. This chain's CDR3 is CASGQNQETQYF. In DNA form, the CDR3 reads TGTGCCAGTGGACAGAACCAAGAGACCCAGTACTTC. The full variable domain, rest sourced from reference TRBV19 and TRBJ2-5, is DGGITQSPKYLFRKEGQNVTLSCEQNLNHDAMYWYRQDPGQGLRLIYYSQIVNDFQKGDIAEGYSVSREKKESFPLTVTSAQKNPTAFYLCASGQNQETQYFGPGTRLLVL.

The chain combines TRBV7-3 with TRBJ2-1; either TRBD1 or TRBD2 may supply D (5 bases each). The CDR3 spans 14 residues. The germline gives CDR1 SGHTA, CDR2 FQGTGA. The V gene lost 2 bases and the J gene lost 4 bases, with 9 bases spanning the gap. The CDR3 reads CASSLQGPYNEQFF. DNA for the CDR3: TGTGCCAGCAGCTTACAGGGACCGTACAATGAGCAGTTCTTC. Full variable domain (remainder filled in from reference TRBV7-3 and TRBJ2-1): GAGVSQTPSNKVTEKGKYVELRCDPISGHTALYWYRQSLGQGPEFLIYFQGTGAADDSGLPNDRFFAVRPEGSVSTLKIQRTERGDSAVYLCASSLQGPYNEQFFGPGTRLTVL.

The gene calls are TRBV7-8 and TRBJ2-5, with no clear D. CDR3 length equals 12 residues. The germline gives CDR1 SGHVS, CDR2 FQNEAQ. With 4 bases removed from V and 7 bases from J, the gap between germline ends came to 10 bases. CDR3 sequence reads: CASSSNYGTQYF. The CDR3, as DNA: TGTGCCAGCAGCTCTAATTACGGGACCCAGTACTTC. Full variable domain (outside the CDR3, taken from reference TRBV7-8 and TRBJ2-5): GAGVSQSPRYKVAKRGQDVALRCDPISGHVSLFWYQQALGQGPEFLTYFQNEAQLDKSGLPSDRFFAERPEGSVSTLKIQRTQQEDSAVYLCASSSNYGTQYFGPGTRLLVL.

This rearrangement joins TRBV5-5 to TRBJ1-4, with TRBD1 as a possible D gene (5 bases). Germline V gives CDR1 SGHKS, CDR2 YYEKEE (reference sequence). There are 16 residues in the CDR3. V lost 3 bases, J lost 7 bases, and 19 bases lay in between. In DNA form, the CDR3 reads TGTGCCAGCAGCTGGGGACCGACCGTATCGAGTGAAAAACTGTTTTTT. This sequence encodes CASSWGPTVSSEKLFF.

The chain has TRBV18 and TRBJ2-3; tentatively, D is TRBD1 (6 bases). The CDR3 has 15 amino acids. CDR1 is KGHSH and CDR2 is LQKENI in the germline V gene. V lost 6 bases, J lost 0 bases, and 13 bases lay in between. CDR3 loop: CASSHPGQSTDTQYF. DNA for the CDR3: TGTGCCAGCTCGCACCCTGGACAGAGCACAGATACGCAGTATTTT.

A single count supports this clone. The chain employs TRBV5-8 and TRBJ2-4; possible D gene TRBD1, 6 bases. The germline V gene encodes CDR1 SGHTS and CDR2 YDEGEE. This CDR3 has 13 residues. Trimming took off 3 bases at V and 8 bases at J, with 12 bases between the two ends. The CDR3 here is CASSSDSLDIQYF. The CDR3 DNA reads TGTGCCAGCAGCTCGGACAGTCTTGACATTCAGTACTTC.

This sequence joins TRBV5-8 and TRBJ1-5, with 7 bases that match TRBD1. With V trimmed by 2 bases and J by 0 bases, 5 bases remained unmatched. The germline V gene encodes CDR1 SGHTS and CDR2 YDEGEE. The CDR3 has 16 amino acids. The CDR3 DNA reads as TGTGCCAGCAGCTTACAGGGGCAGAATAGCAATCAGCCCCAGCATTTT. This translates into CASSLQGQNSNQPQHF.

The chain links TRBV2 to TRBJ2-7, with TRBD1 as a possible D gene (6 bases). The germline V and J ends were trimmed by 4 bases and 0 bases, with 13 bases remaining between them. CDR3 size: 15 residues. Germline CDR1 reads SNHLY; CDR2 reads FYNNEI. For the CDR3, the DNA is TGTGCCAGCAGTGTACAGGGATCACTCTCCTACGAGCAGTACTTC. Translating gives CASSVQGSLSYEQYF.

J is TRBJ2-1 and V is TRBV11-2; no clear D. The CDR3 contains 13 residues. Trimming took 1 base from V and 5 from J, leaving 6 bases between them. Germline CDR1 and CDR2: SGHAT and FQNNGV. The chain's CDR3 is CASSLGQNNEQFF. The CDR3 DNA reads TGTGCCAGCAGCTTAGGTCAGAACAATGAGCAGTTCTTC.

CDR3 coding DNA: TGTGCCAGCAGTATCGGGGGGGCCGGGACCCAGTACTTC. As protein: CASSIGGAGTQYF. This sequence joins TRBV6-5 and TRBJ2-5; 8 bases are a match to TRBD2. After removal of 5 bases from V and 7 bases from J, the junction contained 6 bases not matched to a gene. Germline V gives CDR1 MNHEY, CDR2 SVGAGI. The CDR3 covers 13 residues.

J is TRBJ1-2 and V is TRBV28; D may be TRBD1 (6 bases). Between the trimmed V and J ends, which lost 6 bases and 2 bases, there was a span of 22 bases. The CDR3 has 17 residues. Germline-derived CDR1 and CDR2 are MDHEN and SYDVKM. This CDR3 is CASSPTGWGRLNYGYTF. The CDR3 DNA reads TGTGCCAGCAGCCCCACAGGGTGGGGACGGTTGAACTATGGCTACACCTTC.